The T cell receptor beta chain described here comes from a study of T cell changes during pregnancy in multiple sclerosis. Trimming removed 5 bases at V and 1 base at J, with 15 bases between. Germline V lookup: CDR1 MDHEN, CDR2 SYDVKM. The CDR3 covers 16 residues. The table came from immunoSEQ multiplex PCR; TCRdb's copy has only in-frame clones and leaves some out. The sample holds around 45,000 clones; 92% are singletons and the top ten take roughly 0.55%. This TCR derives from a female donor with multiple sclerosis, enrolled in a pregnancy study. The V call is TRBV28, the J call TRBJ1-5; tentative D call: TRBD1 (6 bases). This specimen consisted of CD4+ T cells from peripheral blood mononuclear cells, obtained in the third trimester of pregnancy. In nucleotides, the CDR3 is TGTGCCAGCAGTGGCGGACAGCCGGTAAGCAATCAGCCCCAGCATTTT. It codes for CASSGGQPVSNQPQHF.